This TCR beta chain was sequenced for a study of PD-1 blockade in classical Hodgkin lymphoma. Study-wide points: Why repertoires differed is undefined; disease activity or prior therapy possibly contributed. It was reported that newly diagnosed patients had less baseline TCR diversity than healthy donors. When nivolumab was started under 1 year after ASCT, patients were excluded. While CD8+ TCR diversity did not rise significantly by C4D1, CD4+ TCR diversity did.

All patients experienced relapse after autologous stem cell transplantation, and brentuximab vedotin exposure was variable. Repertoires were generated with immunoSEQ multiplex PCR, while TCRdb's copy carries only in-frame clones and drops some. The data show some 39,000 clones, around nine tenths seen once. Comments on this clone: Its antigen is currently unknown.

Germline V CDR1 and CDR2: ENHRY, SYGVKD. This CDR3 has 15 residues. J gave up 1 base and V 2 bases, and 2 bases lay outside the gene matches. The sequence derives from a human donor with classical Hodgkin lymphoma. The sample was peripheral blood mononuclear cells (PBMCs), taken at baseline. The chain carries TRBV10-3 and TRBJ2-3, with TRBD1 identical over 8 bases. This chain's CDR3 is CAISERGQGTDTQYF. The CDR3 nucleotides read TGTGCCATCAGTGAGAGGGGACAGGGCACAGATACGCAGTATTTT.